This entry features one TCR beta chain sequence. The protocol was immunoSEQ multiplex PCR, while the TCRdb copy is restricted to in-frame clones and leaves out a portion. Here the sample spans tens of thousands of clones, less than 90% being singletons. The record originates from a study of T cell changes during pregnancy in multiple sclerosis. The CDR3 has 16 amino acids. Germline CDR1 reads SGHDN; CDR2 reads FVKESK. Germline trimming cut 4 bases from V and 9 bases from J; bases unmatched to any gene: 14. This chain joins TRBV14 and TRBJ2-1, with 8 bases lining up with TRBD2. Source: CD4+ T cells from peripheral blood mononuclear cells, taken in the first trimester of pregnancy. The clonotype comes from a female donor with multiple sclerosis, enrolled in a pregnancy study. The CDR3 nucleotides read TGTGCCAGCAGCCGAGGAGCTAGCCGAAGCGGGAGTGAGCAGTTCTTC. This translates into CASSRGASRSGSEQFF.